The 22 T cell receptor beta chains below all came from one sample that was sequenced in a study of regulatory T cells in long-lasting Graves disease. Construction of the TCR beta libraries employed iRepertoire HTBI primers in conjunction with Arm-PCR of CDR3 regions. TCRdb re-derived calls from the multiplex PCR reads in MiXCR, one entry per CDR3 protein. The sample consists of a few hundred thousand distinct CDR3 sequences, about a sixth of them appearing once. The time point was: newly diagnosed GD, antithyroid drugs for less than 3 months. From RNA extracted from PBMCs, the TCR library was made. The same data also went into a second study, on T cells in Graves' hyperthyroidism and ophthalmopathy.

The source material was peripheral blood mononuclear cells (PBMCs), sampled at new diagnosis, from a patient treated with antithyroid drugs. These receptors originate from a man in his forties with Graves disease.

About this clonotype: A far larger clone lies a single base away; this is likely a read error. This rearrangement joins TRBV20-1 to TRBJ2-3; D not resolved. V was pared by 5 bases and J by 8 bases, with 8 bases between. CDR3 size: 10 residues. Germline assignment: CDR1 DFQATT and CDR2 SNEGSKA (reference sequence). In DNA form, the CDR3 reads TGCAGTGCTCGATATGGTACGCAGTATTTT. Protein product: CSARYGTQYF.

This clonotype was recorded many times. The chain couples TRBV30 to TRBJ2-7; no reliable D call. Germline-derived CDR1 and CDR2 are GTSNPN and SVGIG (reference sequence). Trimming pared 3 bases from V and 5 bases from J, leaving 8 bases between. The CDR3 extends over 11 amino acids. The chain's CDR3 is CAWRRINEQYF. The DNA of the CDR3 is TGTGCCTGGAGGCGCATTAACGAGCAGTACTTC.

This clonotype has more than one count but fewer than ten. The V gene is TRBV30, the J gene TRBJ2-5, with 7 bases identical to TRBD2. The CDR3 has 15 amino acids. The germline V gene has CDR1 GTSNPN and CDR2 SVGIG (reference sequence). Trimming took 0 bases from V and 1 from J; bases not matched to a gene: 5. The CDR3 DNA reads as TGTGCCTGGAGTGTACCAGCGGGGACCCAAGAGACCCAGTACTTC. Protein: CAWSVPAGTQETQYF.

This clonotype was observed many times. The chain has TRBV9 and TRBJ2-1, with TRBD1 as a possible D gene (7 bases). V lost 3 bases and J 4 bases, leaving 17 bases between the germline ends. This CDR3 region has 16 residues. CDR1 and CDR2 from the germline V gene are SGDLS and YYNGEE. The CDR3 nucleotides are TGTGCCAGCAGCGGGAGGGACAGCGCTTCGTACAATGAGCAGTTCTTC. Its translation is CASSGRDSASYNEQFF.

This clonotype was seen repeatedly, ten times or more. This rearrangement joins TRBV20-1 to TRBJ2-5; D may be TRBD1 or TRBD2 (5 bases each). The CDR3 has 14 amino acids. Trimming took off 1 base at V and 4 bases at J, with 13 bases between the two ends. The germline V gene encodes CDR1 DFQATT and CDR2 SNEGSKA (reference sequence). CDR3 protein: CSARGGVGGETQYF. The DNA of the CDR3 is TGCAGTGCTAGAGGGGGAGTTGGGGGAGAGACCCAGTACTTC.

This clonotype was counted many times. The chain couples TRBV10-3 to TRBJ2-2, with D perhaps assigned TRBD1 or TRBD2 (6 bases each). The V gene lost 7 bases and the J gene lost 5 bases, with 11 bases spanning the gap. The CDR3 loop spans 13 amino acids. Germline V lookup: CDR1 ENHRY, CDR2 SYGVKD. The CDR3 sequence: CAINTGRTGELFF. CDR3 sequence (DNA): TGTGCCATCAACACAGGGAGGACCGGGGAGCTGTTTTTT.

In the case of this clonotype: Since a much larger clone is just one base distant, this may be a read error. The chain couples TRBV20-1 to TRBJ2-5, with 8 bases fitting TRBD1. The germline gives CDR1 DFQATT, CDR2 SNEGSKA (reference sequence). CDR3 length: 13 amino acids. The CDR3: CSAEGTGQETQHF. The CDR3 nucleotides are TGCAGTGCAGAAGGGACAGGCCAAGAGACCCAGCACTTC.

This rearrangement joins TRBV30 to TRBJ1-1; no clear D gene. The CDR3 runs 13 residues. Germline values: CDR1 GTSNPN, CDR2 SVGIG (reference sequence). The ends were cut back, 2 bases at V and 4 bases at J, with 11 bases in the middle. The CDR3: CAWSRGPSTEAFF. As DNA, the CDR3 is TGTGCCTGGAGTCGAGGGCCGTCCACTGAAGCTTTCTTT. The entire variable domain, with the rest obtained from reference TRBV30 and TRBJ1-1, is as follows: SQTIHQWPATLVQPVGSPLSLECTVEGTSNPNLYWYRQAAGRGLQLLFYSVGIGQISSEVPQNLSASRPQDRQFILSSKKLLLSDSGFYLCAWSRGPSTEAFFGQGTRLTVV.

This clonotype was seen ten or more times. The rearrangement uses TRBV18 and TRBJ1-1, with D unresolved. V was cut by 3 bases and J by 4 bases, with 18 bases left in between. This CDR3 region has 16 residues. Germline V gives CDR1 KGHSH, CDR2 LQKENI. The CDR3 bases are TGTGCCAGCTCACCCCTCGCAGGATGGCTAAGCACTGAAGCTTTCTTT. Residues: CASSPLAGWLSTEAFF.

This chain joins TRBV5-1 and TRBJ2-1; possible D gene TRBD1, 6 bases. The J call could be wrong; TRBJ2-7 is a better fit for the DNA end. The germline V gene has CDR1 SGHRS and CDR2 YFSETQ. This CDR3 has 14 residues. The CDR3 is CASGSQGKPYEQYF. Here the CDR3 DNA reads TGCGCCAGCGGGAGCCAGGGGAAACCCTACGAGCAGTACTTC.

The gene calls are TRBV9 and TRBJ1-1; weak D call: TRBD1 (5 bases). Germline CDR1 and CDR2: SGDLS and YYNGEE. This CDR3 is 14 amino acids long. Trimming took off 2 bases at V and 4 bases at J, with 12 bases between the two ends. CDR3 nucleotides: TGTGCCAGCAGCGTCGGGGGGGATGTCACTGAAGCTTTCTTT. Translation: CASSVGGDVTEAFF.

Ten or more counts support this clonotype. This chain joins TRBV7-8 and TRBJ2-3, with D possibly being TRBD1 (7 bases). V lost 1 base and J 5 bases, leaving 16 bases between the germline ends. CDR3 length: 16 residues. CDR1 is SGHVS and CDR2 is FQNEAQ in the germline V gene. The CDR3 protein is CASSLDLGQGGDTQYF. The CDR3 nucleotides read TGTGCCAGCAGCTTAGACTTAGGCCAGGGGGGAGATACGCAGTATTTT.

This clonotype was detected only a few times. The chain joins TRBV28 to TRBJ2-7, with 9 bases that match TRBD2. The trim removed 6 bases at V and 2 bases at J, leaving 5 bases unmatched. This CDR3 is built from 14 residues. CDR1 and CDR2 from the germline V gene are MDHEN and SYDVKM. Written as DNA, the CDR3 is TGTGCCAGCAGGTCCCAGCGGGGGGCCTACGAGCAGTACTTC. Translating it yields CASRSQRGAYEQYF.

CDR3 residues: CASSPRYRETQYF. The CDR3 DNA reads as TGTGCCAGCAGCCCACGCTATAGGGAGACCCAGTACTTC. The chain is built from TRBV7-2 and TRBJ2-5; D uncertain. Germline loops: CDR1 SGHTA, CDR2 FQGNSA. This CDR3 is built from 13 residues. V dropped 5 bases and J dropped 5 bases, with 12 bases sitting between them. The whole variable domain, remainder taken from reference TRBV7-2 and TRBJ2-5, is GAGVSQSPSNKVTEKGKDVELRCDPISGHTALYWYRQSLGQGLEFLIYFQGNSAPDKSGLPSDRFSAERTGGSVSTLTIQRTQQEDSAVYLCASSPRYRETQYFGPGTRLLVL.

CDR3 sequence (DNA): TGTGCCAGCACTTTGAAGCTAGCGGGGGGCGCAGATACGCAGTATTTT. It yields the protein CASTLKLAGGADTQYF. The chain uses TRBV5-6 and TRBJ2-3, with 11 bases that match TRBD2. From germline, CDR1 is SGHDT and CDR2 YYEEEE. V dropped 6 bases and J dropped 4; count of bases not matched to a gene: 10. The CDR3 has 16 residues.

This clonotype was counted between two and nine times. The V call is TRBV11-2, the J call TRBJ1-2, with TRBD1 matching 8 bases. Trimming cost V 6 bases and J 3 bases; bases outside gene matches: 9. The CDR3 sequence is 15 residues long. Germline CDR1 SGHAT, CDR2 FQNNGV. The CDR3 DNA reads TGTGCCAGCAGGCGTCCCGGGACAGGTGACTATGGCTACACCTTC. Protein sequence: CASRRPGTGDYGYTF.

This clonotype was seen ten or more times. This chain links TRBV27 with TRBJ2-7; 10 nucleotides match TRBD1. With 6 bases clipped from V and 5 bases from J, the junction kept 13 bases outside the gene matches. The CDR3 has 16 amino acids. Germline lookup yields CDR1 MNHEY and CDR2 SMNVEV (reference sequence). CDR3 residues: CASRSWGGTGAHEQYF. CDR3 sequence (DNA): TGTGCCAGCAGATCGTGGGGTGGGACAGGGGCCCACGAGCAGTACTTC.

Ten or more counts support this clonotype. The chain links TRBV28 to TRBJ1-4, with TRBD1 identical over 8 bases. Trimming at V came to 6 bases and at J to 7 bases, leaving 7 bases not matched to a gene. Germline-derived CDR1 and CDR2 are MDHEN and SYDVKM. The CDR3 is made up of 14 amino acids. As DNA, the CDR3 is TGTGCCAGCAGCCAGGGGGCCGGTGGTGAAAAACTGTTTTTT. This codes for CASSQGAGGEKLFF. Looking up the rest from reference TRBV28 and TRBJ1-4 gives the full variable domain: DVKVTQSSRYLVKRTGEKVFLECVQDMDHENMFWYRQDPGLGLRLIYFSYDVKMKEKGDIPEGYSVSREKKERFSLILESASTNQTSMYLCASSQGAGGEKLFFGSGTQLSVL.

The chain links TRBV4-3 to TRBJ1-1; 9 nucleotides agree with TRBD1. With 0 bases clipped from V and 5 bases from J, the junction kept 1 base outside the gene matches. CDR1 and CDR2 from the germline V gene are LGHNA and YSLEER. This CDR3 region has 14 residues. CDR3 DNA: TGCGCCAGCAGCCAAGAAGGGACAGGGACTGAAGCTTTCTTT. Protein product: CASSQEGTGTEAFF.

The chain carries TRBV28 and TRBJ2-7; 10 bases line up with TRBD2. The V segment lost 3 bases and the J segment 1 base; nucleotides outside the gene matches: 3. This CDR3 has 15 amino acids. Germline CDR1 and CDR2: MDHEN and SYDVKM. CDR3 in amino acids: CASSFTSGESYEQYF. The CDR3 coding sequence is TGTGCCAGCAGTTTCACTAGCGGGGAGTCCTACGAGCAGTACTTC.

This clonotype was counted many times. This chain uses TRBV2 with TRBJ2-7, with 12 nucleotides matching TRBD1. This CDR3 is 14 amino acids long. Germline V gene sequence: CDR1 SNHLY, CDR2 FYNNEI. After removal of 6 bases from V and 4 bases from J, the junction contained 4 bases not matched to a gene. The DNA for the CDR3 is TGTGCCAGCAGCCGGGACAGGGGGCGGTACGAGCAGTACTTC. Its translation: CASSRDRGRYEQYF.

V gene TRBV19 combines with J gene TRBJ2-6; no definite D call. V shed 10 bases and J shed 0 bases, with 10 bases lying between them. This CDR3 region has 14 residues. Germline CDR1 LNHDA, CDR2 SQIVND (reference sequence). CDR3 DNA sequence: TGTGCCACCACCTGGTACTCTGGGGCCAACGTCCTGACTTTC. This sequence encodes CATTWYSGANVLTF.